This TCR beta chain was documented in a study of blood T cell repertoires in COVID-19. Germline CDR1 is SGHRS and CDR2 is YFSETQ. The CDR3 length is 16 residues. The trim removed 2 bases at V and 4 bases at J, leaving 5 bases unmatched. In the original analysis: Reference gene primer amplification gave estimated nucleated cell counts. The assay was immunoSEQ multiplex PCR, and TCRdb's table has in-frame clones only and misses some. The V and J calls and clone size are taken from that table; D and trimming were inferred from the DNA. The table has 100,000 or so clones, 88% seen once. The V and J genes are TRBV5-1 and TRBJ2-3, with 12 bases identical to TRBD2. Sequences were obtained from peripheral blood. The source is a man between 60 and 75 years old with acute or convalescent COVID-19. CDR3 coding DNA: TGCGCCAGCAGCTTCCCTAGCGGGGGGGAGGCAGATACGCAGTATTTT. Its protein is CASSFPSGGEADTQYF.